Shown below are 4 T cell receptor beta chains from a single sample sequenced in a study of blood T cell repertoires in COVID-19 (dated by TCRdb to the early 2020s). The library was produced with the immunoSEQ multiplex PCR assay. TCRdb re-hosts the immuneACCESS table, in-frame sequences only. Its copies lack some clones; in the studies checked, an unresolved V gene accounts for under half of them, and the cause for the rest is not known. Recorded for this sample are 290,000 or so clones; about 90% of them occurred a single time. The ten largest clones add up to approximately 4.3% of the sample. Sequencing input: PBMCs or T cells enriched from blood (not recorded which). All receptors come from a woman under 30 with acute COVID-19.

The V gene is TRBV27, the J gene TRBJ2-3, with D uncertain. The CDR3 runs 17 residues. Trimming left V 7 bases short and J 1 base short, with 21 bases between. Germline-derived CDR1 and CDR2 are MNHEY and SMNVEV (reference sequence). In nucleotides, the CDR3 is TGTGCCAGCATTTCGTTGAACCGGGTCGTGGGCACAGATACGCAGTATTTT. This sequence encodes CASISLNRVVGTDTQYF.

The rearrangement joins TRBV3-1 (or the pseudogene TRBV3-2) to TRBJ2-3; 7 bases align to TRBD2. There are 13 residues in the CDR3. Per germline, CDR1 LGHDT and CDR2 YNNKEL (reference sequence). Trimming removed 4 bases from V and 8 bases from J; junction bases left unmatched: 6. This CDR3 reads CASSREGEGTQYF. The DNA of the CDR3 is TGTGCCAGCAGCCGGGAGGGCGAGGGTACGCAGTATTTT.

The V gene is TRBV4-1, the J gene TRBJ2-1; D call uncertain. The length of the CDR3 is 14 residues. With 4 bases removed from V and 4 bases from J, the gap between germline ends came to 11 bases. Germline values: CDR1 MGHRA, CDR2 YSYEKL. The CDR3 sequence: CASSPESRYNEQFF. The CDR3 nucleotides are TGCGCCAGCAGCCCTGAGAGCAGGTACAATGAGCAGTTCTTC.

The V gene is TRBV30, the J gene TRBJ1-5, with a possible D match to TRBD1 (5 bases). CDR1 and CDR2 (germline): GTSNPN, SVGIG (reference sequence). With 1 base removed from V and 5 bases from J, the gap between germline ends came to 9 bases. CDR3 size: 13 residues. CDR3 bases: TGTGCCTGGAGTGGACAGTTAGATCAGCCCCAGCATTTT. Translating it yields CAWSGQLDQPQHF. Filled out from reference TRBV30 and TRBJ1-5, the complete variable domain reads SQTIHQWPATLVQPVGSPLSLECTVEGTSNPNLYWYRQAAGRGLQLLFYSVGIGQISSEVPQNLSASRPQDRQFILSSKKLLLSDSGFYLCAWSGQLDQPQHFGDGTRLSIL.